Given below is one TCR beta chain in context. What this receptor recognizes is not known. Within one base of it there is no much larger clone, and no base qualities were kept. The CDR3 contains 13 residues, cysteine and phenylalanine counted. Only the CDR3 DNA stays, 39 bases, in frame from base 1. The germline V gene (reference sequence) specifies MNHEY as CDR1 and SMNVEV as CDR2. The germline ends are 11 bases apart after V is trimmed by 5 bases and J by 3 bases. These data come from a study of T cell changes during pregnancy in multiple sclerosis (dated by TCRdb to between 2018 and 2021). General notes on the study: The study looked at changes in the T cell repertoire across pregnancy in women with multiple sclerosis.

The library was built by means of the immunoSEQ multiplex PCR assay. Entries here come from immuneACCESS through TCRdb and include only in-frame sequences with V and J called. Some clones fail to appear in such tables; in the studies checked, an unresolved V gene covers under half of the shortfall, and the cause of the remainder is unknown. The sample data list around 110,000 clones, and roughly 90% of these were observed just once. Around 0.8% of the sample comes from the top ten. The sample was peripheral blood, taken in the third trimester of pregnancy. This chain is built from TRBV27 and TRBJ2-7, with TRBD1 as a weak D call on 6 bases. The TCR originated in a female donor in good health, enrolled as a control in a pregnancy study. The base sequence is TGTGCCAGCAGTGGCCAGGGGATCTACGAGCAGTACTTC. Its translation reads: CASSGQGIYEQYF.